Listed here are 23 T cell receptor beta chains from one sample, sequenced in a study of blood T cell repertoires in COVID-19. TCRdb's table, derived via immunoSEQ multiplex PCR, lists solely in-frame clones and lacks some. The data hold about 170,000 clones, with 85% to 90% observed a single time. Material: peripheral blood. Receptors originate from a woman of 80 years or more with COVID-19, enrolled during active disease.

The genes are TRBV6-5 and TRBJ2-1, with 9 bases matching TRBD1. V was clipped by 6 bases and J by 8 bases; unmatched bases: 11. The CDR3 consists of 15 residues. The germline gives CDR1 MNHEY, CDR2 SVGAGI. The CDR3 nucleotides are TGTGCCAGCAGGGTACAGGGGGCGATGGTCGATGAGCAGTTCTTC. Translated: CASRVQGAMVDEQFF.

DNA for the CDR3: TGTGCCAGCAGTTTGTCCGGACAGGGGGACAAGCCCCAGCATTTT. It yields the protein CASSLSGQGDKPQHF. J is TRBJ1-5 and V is TRBV28; 10 bases agree with TRBD1. The CDR3 runs to 15 residues. V gave up 3 bases and J gave up 8 bases; unmatched junction bases: 7. Germline CDR1 reads MDHEN; CDR2 reads SYDVKM.

The V gene is TRBV4-3, the J gene TRBJ1-2, with D uncertain. Germline V gene data show CDR1 as LGHNA and CDR2 as YSLEER. The CDR3 is 14 residues long. The V gene lost 0 bases and the J gene lost 2 bases, with 7 bases spanning the gap. The CDR3 loop reads CASSQDRSNYGYTF. The CDR3, as DNA: TGCGCCAGCAGCCAAGACAGATCGAACTATGGCTACACCTTC.

The genes are TRBV2 and TRBJ2-7; 8 bases map to TRBD2. V dropped 8 bases and J dropped 3; count of bases not matched to a gene: 6. The CDR3 is 13 residues long. Germline CDR1 SNHLY, CDR2 FYNNEI. The CDR3 DNA reads TGTGCCAGCGCCTCGGGGGGGGTCTACGAGCAGTACTTC. It encodes CASASGGVYEQYF.

This chain links TRBV5-4 with TRBJ2-3; D unclear. Looked up from germline, CDR1 is SGHNT and CDR2 is YYREEE (reference sequence). There are 14 residues in the CDR3. V gave up 4 bases and J gave up 0 bases, with 9 bases separating them. The CDR3 loop is CASSAYASTDTQYF. CDR3 in DNA: TGTGCCAGCAGCGCCTATGCTAGCACAGATACGCAGTATTTT.

J is TRBJ2-1 and V is TRBV3-1 (or the pseudogene TRBV3-2), with D possibly matching TRBD1 (6 bases). The ends were cut back, 0 bases at V and 11 bases at J, with 14 bases in the middle. Per the germline V gene, CDR1 is LGHDT and CDR2 is YNNKEL (reference sequence). The CDR3 is 14 residues long. CDR3 nucleotide sequence: TGTGCCAGCAGCCAAGATAAGGGCAGGGGAAAGCAGTTCTTC. This translates into CASSQDKGRGKQFF.

The chain joins TRBV19 to TRBJ1-5; maybe TRBD1 (6 bases). CDR1 and CDR2 (germline): LNHDA, SQIVND (reference sequence). CDR3 size: 13 residues. With 7 bases removed from V and 7 bases from J, the gap between germline ends came to 14 bases. The CDR3 sequence: CASTTLQGQPQHF. DNA for the CDR3: TGTGCCAGTACTACCCTTCAGGGGCAGCCCCAGCATTTT.

The chain combines TRBV5-5 with TRBJ2-3; TRBD2 aligns across 10 bases. CDR3 length equals 17 residues. The V segment lost 0 bases and the J segment 3 bases; nucleotides outside the gene matches: 7. Germline-derived CDR1 and CDR2 are SGHKS and YYEKEE (reference sequence). CDR3 sequence: CASSLAPSGSITDTQYF. The CDR3 bases are TGTGCCAGCAGCTTGGCCCCTAGCGGGAGTATAACAGATACGCAGTATTTT.

The chain combines TRBV10-2 with TRBJ2-2; no clear D gene. This CDR3 has 14 amino acids. Trimming left V 2 bases short and J 0 bases short, with 4 bases between. Germline V lookup: CDR1 WSHSY, CDR2 SAAADI. The DNA of the CDR3 is TGCGCCAGCAGTGAGAGCTCGAACACCGGGGAGCTGTTTTTT. The encoded protein is CASSESSNTGELFF.

This chain joins TRBV5-1 and TRBJ1-2; tentatively, D is TRBD1 (6 bases). CDR1 and CDR2 (germline): SGHRS, YFSETQ. Trimming shortened V by 3 bases and J by 4 bases, and 16 bases separated the two germline ends. The CDR3 loop spans 15 amino acids. The CDR3 DNA sequence: TGCGCCAGCAGCTATTCTATGACAGGAATCTATGGCTACACCTTC. Translating gives CASSYSMTGIYGYTF.

This clone showed up just a few times. This chain joins TRBV7-8 and TRBJ1-1; a possible D gene is TRBD1 (6 bases). Germline V gene data show CDR1 as SGHVS and CDR2 as FQNEAQ. The CDR3 runs to 15 residues. Trimming removed 5 bases at V and 1 base at J, with 14 bases between. The CDR3 spells CASSTLTGPNTEAFF. CDR3 bases: TGTGCCAGCAGCACCTTGACAGGCCCGAACACTGAAGCTTTCTTT.

The chain combines TRBV6-5 with TRBJ1-5; possibly TRBD1 for D (5 bases). The CDR3 totals 16 residues. In germline, CDR1 is MNHEY, CDR2 SVGAGI. Deletions cut 0 bases from V and 0 bases from J, with 9 bases between. Here the CDR3 DNA reads TGTGCCAGCAGTTACTCCTGGGGGGATAGCAATCAGCCCCAGCATTTT. It codes for CASSYSWGDSNQPQHF.

The CDR3: CASSSDRGSAEAFF. In nucleotides, the CDR3 is TGCGCCAGCAGCTCGGACAGGGGTAGCGCTGAAGCTTTCTTT. The chain has TRBV5-1 and TRBJ1-1, with 9 bases aligning to TRBD1. The ends lost 3 bases at V and 6 bases at J; junction bases unmatched: 6. The CDR3 spans 14 residues. Germline values: CDR1 SGHRS, CDR2 YFSETQ.

The chain uses TRBV5-3 and TRBJ1-5; D gene unclear. TRBV5-3 is annotated as an ORF whose role is uncertain. Deletions cut 4 bases from V and 7 bases from J, with 21 bases between. This CDR3 has 16 amino acids. Here the CDR3 reads CARSRPRAGIGQPQHF. The CDR3 DNA follows: TGTGCCAGAAGCCGGCCGAGGGCGGGGATCGGGCAGCCCCAGCATTTT.

The CDR3 bases are TGTGCCAGCAGTTATCAGGGGGCCTACAATGAGCAGTTCTTC. It yields the protein CASSYQGAYNEQFF. The chain employs TRBV6-5 and TRBJ2-1, with 7 bases that match TRBD1. Germline lookup yields CDR1 MNHEY and CDR2 SVGAGI. The trim removed 3 bases at V and 2 bases at J, leaving 1 base unmatched. The CDR3 loop spans 14 amino acids.

This clone was observed once. V and J are TRBV7-6 and TRBJ2-5; TRBD1 matches 8 bases. The CDR3 runs to 14 residues. Looked up from germline, CDR1 is SGHVS and CDR2 is FNYEAQ. After removal of 5 bases from V and 2 bases from J, the junction contained 4 bases not matched to a gene. The CDR3 protein is CASSSHRGQETQYF. The CDR3 bases are TGTGCCAGCAGCAGCCACAGGGGGCAAGAGACCCAGTACTTC. The entire variable domain, with the rest obtained from reference TRBV7-6 and TRBJ2-5, is as follows: GAGVSQSPRYKVTKRGQDVALRCDPISGHVSLYWYRQALGQGPEFLTYFNYEAQQDKSGLPNDRFSAERPEGSISTLTIQRTEQRDSAMYRCASSSHRGQETQYFGPGTRLLVL.

J is TRBJ1-2 and V is TRBV4-1, with a weak D call TRBD1 (5 bases). The V and J ends lost 4 bases and 6 bases respectively, with 21 bases between them. Germline CDR1 MGHRA, CDR2 YSYEKL. This CDR3 spans 16 amino acids. This CDR3 reads CASSRQFEQGGDGYTF. The CDR3 DNA sequence: TGCGCCAGCAGCCGGCAGTTTGAGCAGGGCGGGGATGGCTACACCTTC.

This clone was seen a single time. The chain uses TRBV6-2 or TRBV6-3 and TRBJ2-3, with D perhaps TRBD2 (6 bases). Germline V lookup: CDR1 MNHEY, CDR2 SVGEGT. This CDR3 contains 16 residues. The V end lost 0 bases, the J end lost 7 bases, and 17 bases lay between the germline ends. The CDR3, as DNA: TGTGCCAGCAGTTACTCGAGGACTAACTCTATTCATACGCAGTATTTT. Amino acid sequence: CASSYSRTNSIHTQYF.

The sample holds a few counts of this clone. The genes are TRBV4-1 and TRBJ2-1, with D unclear. V was shortened by 0 bases and J by 8 bases, with 5 bases between the two germline ends. Germline V gene data show CDR1 as MGHRA and CDR2 as YSYEKL. The CDR3 contains 12 residues. In DNA form, the CDR3 reads TGCGCCAGCAGCCAAGATCTCGATGAGCAGTTCTTC. It translates to CASSQDLDEQFF.

In DNA, the CDR3 is TGCGCCAGCAGCCAAGAAAGATCCGGACTAGGTTCCACCGGGGAGCTGTTTTTT. Its translation is CASSQERSGLGSTGELFF. The genes are TRBV4-1 and TRBJ2-2; 7 nucleotides align to TRBD2. Germline V gene lookup returns CDR1 MGHRA and CDR2 YSYEKL. Germline trimming cut 0 bases from V and 4 bases from J; bases unmatched to any gene: 11. The CDR3 runs 18 residues.

The genes are TRBV10-3 and TRBJ2-2; a possible D gene is TRBD2 (6 bases). The V end lost 7 bases, the J end lost 0 bases, and 9 bases lay between the germline ends. Germline values: CDR1 ENHRY, CDR2 SYGVKD. CDR3 size: 14 residues. CDR3 DNA: TGTGCCATCAATGGCGGGACGAACACCGGGGAGCTGTTTTTT. This codes for CAINGGTNTGELFF.

The rearrangement uses TRBV3-1 (or the pseudogene TRBV3-2) and TRBJ2-2, with a possible D match to TRBD2 (6 bases). Germline values: CDR1 LGHDT, CDR2 YNNKEL (reference sequence). The V gene lost 3 bases and the J gene lost 1 base, with 6 bases spanning the gap. CDR3 size: 14 residues. The DNA of the CDR3 is TGTGCCAGCAGCCAGGGACTGAACACCGGGGAGCTGTTTTTT. It encodes CASSQGLNTGELFF.

The genes are TRBV5-4 and TRBJ2-5; 8 bases are a match to TRBD1. CDR1 and CDR2 from the germline V gene are SGHNT and YYREEE (reference sequence). V was clipped by 5 bases and J by 2 bases; unmatched bases: 8. This CDR3 comprises 15 residues. The CDR3 bases are TGTGCCAGCAGTTCCCCCGGGACAGGACAAGAGACCCAGTACTTC. This encodes CASSSPGTGQETQYF.